A selection of T cell receptor beta chains follows, all from one sample in a study of CXCR3-negative and CXCR3-positive naive CD8 T cells. TCRdb re-called the 5' RACE reads; one entry per CDR3 protein, DNA not given. The sample table sets out tens of thousands of distinct CDR3 sequences. The specimen was naive CXCR3- CD8+ T cells from blood. The receptor set was obtained from a human donor in good health. Some clones in this sample may be carry-over from other donors' samples. CDR3s include the opening cysteine and the closing phenylalanine or tryptophan.

V gene: TRBV6-5
J gene: TRBJ2-3
CDR3 protein: CASSYQRGPSATQYF

V gene: TRBV29-1
J gene: TRBJ2-7
CDR3 protein: CSAEAGNSYEQYF

V gene: TRBV29-1
J gene: TRBJ1-1
CDR3 protein: CSAIPPGGASNTEAFF

V gene: TRBV12-3/TRBV12-4
J gene: TRBJ1-3
CDR3 protein: CASSLNRAEGGNTIYF

V gene: TRBV4-3
J gene: TRBJ2-7
CDR3 protein: CASSPSNGLAYEQYF

V gene: TRBV6-5
J gene: TRBJ1-1
CDR3 protein: CASSPRQNTEAFF

V gene: TRBV27
J gene: TRBJ1-2
CDR3 protein: CASSLGPRLDDYGYTF

V gene: TRBV29-1
J gene: TRBJ1-2
CDR3 protein: CSVEFETHGYTF

V gene: TRBV12-3/TRBV12-4
J gene: TRBJ1-1
CDR3 protein: CATSLSDMNTEAFF

V gene: TRBV7-3
J gene: TRBJ2-2
CDR3 protein: CASSLSTSGGENTGELFF

V gene: TRBV29-1
J gene: TRBJ2-7
CDR3 protein: CSVRISGYEQYF

V gene: TRBV6-6
J gene: TRBJ1-1
CDR3 protein: CASRSFEHETEAFF

V gene: TRBV4-2
J gene: TRBJ1-1
CDR3 protein: CASSQNREANTEAFF

V gene: TRBV5-1
J gene: TRBJ1-5
CDR3 protein: CASSLGQGHQPQHF

V gene: TRBV29-1
J gene: TRBJ2-1
CDR3 protein: CSVEGTSGLSGNEQFF

V gene: TRBV12-5
J gene: TRBJ1-1
CDR3 protein: CASGLDRENTEAFF

V gene: TRBV20-1
J gene: TRBJ1-1
CDR3 protein: CSARDLAGGHTEAFF

V gene: TRBV28
J gene: TRBJ2-1
CDR3 protein: CAILDRGNEQFF

V gene: TRBV25-1
J gene: TRBJ2-5
CDR3 protein: CASSEYGAGGAETQYF

V gene: TRBV20-1
J gene: TRBJ2-1
CDR3 protein: CSAIAISGGINEQFF

V gene: TRBV3-1
J gene: TRBJ2-3
CDR3 protein: CASSQEDYSGRAFGGTDTQYF

V gene: TRBV19
J gene: TRBJ1-1
CDR3 protein: CASSIWGQAFF

V gene: TRBV2
J gene: TRBJ1-1
CDR3 protein: CASSEARGYTEAFF

V gene: TRBV19
J gene: TRBJ2-7
CDR3 protein: CASRPGPLLSYEQYF

V gene: TRBV30
J gene: TRBJ2-7
CDR3 protein: CAWGLGTGAAYEQYF

V gene: TRBV18
J gene: TRBJ2-7
CDR3 protein: CASSPPSGSHEQYF

V gene: TRBV7-9
J gene: TRBJ1-1
CDR3 protein: CASSTYLGAGVNTEAFF

V gene: TRBV29-1
J gene: TRBJ2-2
CDR3 protein: CSVLGPAGELFF

V gene: TRBV5-1
J gene: TRBJ2-7
CDR3 protein: CASSVGQGGEQYF

V gene: TRBV29-1
J gene: TRBJ1-2
CDR3 protein: CSVSRENGYTF

V gene: TRBV29-1
J gene: TRBJ1-2
CDR3 protein: CIIEGNYGYTF

V gene: TRBV27
J gene: TRBJ2-1
CDR3 protein: CASSSPSGNEQFF

V gene: TRBV7-6
J gene: TRBJ2-2
CDR3 protein: CASSLSGLGTNTGELFF

V gene: TRBV27
J gene: TRBJ2-5
CDR3 protein: CASSLRGALYQETQYF